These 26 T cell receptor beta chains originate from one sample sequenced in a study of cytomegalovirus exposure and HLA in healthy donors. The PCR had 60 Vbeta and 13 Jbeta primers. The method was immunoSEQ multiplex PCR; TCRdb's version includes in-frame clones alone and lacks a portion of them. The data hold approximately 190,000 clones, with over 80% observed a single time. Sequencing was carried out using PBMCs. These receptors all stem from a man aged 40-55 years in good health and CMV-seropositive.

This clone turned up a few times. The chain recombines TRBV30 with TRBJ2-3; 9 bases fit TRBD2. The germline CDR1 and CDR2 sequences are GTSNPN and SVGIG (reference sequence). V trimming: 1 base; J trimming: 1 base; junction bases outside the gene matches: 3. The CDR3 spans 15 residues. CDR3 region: CAWSAPSGGTDTQYF. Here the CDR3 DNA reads TGTGCCTGGAGTGCTCCTAGCGGGGGCACAGATACGCAGTATTTT. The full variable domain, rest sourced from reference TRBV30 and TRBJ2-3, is SQTIHQWPATLVQPVGSPLSLECTVEGTSNPNLYWYRQAAGRGLQLLFYSVGIGQISSEVPQNLSASRPQDRQFILSSKKLLLSDSGFYLCAWSAPSGGTDTQYFGPGTRLTVL.

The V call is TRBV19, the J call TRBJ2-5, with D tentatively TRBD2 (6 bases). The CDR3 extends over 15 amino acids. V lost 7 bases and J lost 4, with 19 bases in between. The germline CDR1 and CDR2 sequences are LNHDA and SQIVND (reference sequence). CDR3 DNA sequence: TGTGCCAGTACCTATACCGGGACTTCTTCAGAGACCCAGTACTTC. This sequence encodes CASTYTGTSSETQYF.

The CDR3 coding sequence is TGTGCCAGCGTCCAGGGAACGTCTGGGGCCAACGTCCTGACTTTC. This sequence encodes CASVQGTSGANVLTF. This chain uses TRBV2 with TRBJ2-6, with D possibly TRBD1 on 5 matching bases. This CDR3 has 15 residues. Trimming removed 8 bases at V and 1 base at J, with 12 bases between. The germline V gene has CDR1 SNHLY and CDR2 FYNNEI.

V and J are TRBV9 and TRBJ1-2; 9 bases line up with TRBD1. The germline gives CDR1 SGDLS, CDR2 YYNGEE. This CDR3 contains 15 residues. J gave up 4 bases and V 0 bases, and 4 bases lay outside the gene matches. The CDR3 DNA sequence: TGTGCCAGCAGCGTAGCGGGACAGGGACTCTATGGCTACACCTTC. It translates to CASSVAGQGLYGYTF.

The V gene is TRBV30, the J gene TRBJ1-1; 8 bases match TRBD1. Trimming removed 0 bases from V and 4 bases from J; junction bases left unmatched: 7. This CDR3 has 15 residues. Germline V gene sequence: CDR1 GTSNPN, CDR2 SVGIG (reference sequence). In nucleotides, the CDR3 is TGTGCCTGGAGTGTTCATACAGGGGGTGCCACTGAAGCTTTCTTT. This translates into CAWSVHTGGATEAFF. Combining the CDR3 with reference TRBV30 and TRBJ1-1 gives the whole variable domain SQTIHQWPATLVQPVGSPLSLECTVEGTSNPNLYWYRQAAGRGLQLLFYSVGIGQISSEVPQNLSASRPQDRQFILSSKKLLLSDSGFYLCAWSVHTGGATEAFFGQGTRLTVV.

Written as DNA, the CDR3 is TGTGCCAGCTCACCAACAGGGGCTCGCAATCAGCCCCAGCATTTT. Its translation is CASSPTGARNQPQHF. This chain connects TRBV18 to TRBJ1-5; TRBD1 agrees at 7 bases. The J segment lost 2 bases and the V segment lost 2 bases, leaving 3 bases of the junction unmatched. Germline CDR1 KGHSH, CDR2 LQKENI. This CDR3 comprises 15 residues. The whole variable domain, filled in from reference TRBV18 and TRBJ1-5, reads NAGVMQNPRHLVRRRGQEARLRCSPMKGHSHVYWYRQLPEEGLKFMVYLQKENIIDESGMPKERFSAEFPKEGPSILRIQQVVRGDSAAYFCASSPTGARNQPQHFGDGTRLSIL.

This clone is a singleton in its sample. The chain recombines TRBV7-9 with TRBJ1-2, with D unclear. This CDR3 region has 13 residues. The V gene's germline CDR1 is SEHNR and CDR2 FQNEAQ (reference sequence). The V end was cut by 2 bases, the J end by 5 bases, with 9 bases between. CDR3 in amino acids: CASSLSNLYGYTF. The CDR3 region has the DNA TGTGCCAGCAGCTTAAGCAACCTGTATGGCTACACCTTC.

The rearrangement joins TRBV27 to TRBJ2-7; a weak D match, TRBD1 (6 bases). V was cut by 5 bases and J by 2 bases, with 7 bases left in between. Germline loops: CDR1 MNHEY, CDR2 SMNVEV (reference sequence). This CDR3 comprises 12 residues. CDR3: CASSAGAYEQYF. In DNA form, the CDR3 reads TGTGCCAGCAGTGCAGGGGCCTACGAGCAGTACTTC.

Here the CDR3 reads CASSEVVVAQYF. The CDR3 bases are TGTGCCAGCAGTGAAGTGGTAGTTGCGCAGTATTTT. V gene TRBV6-1 combines with J gene TRBJ2-3; D gene unclear. The CDR3 sequence is 12 residues long. Germline V gives CDR1 MNHNS, CDR2 SASEGT. The V gene lost 1 base and the J gene lost 10 bases, with 9 bases spanning the gap.

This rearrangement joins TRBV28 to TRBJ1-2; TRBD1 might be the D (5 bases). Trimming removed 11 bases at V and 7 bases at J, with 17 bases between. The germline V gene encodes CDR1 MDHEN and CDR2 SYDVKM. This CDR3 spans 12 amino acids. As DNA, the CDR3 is TGTGCCTTCTCTTCGGGGGGAGGTGGCTACACCTTC. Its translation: CAFSSGGGGYTF.

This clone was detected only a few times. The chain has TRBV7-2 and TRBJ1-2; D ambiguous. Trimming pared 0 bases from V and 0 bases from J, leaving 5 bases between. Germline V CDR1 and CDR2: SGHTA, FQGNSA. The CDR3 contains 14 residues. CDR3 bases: TGTGCCAGCAGCTTAGCGCGAGCTAACTATGGCTACACCTTC. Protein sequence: CASSLARANYGYTF.

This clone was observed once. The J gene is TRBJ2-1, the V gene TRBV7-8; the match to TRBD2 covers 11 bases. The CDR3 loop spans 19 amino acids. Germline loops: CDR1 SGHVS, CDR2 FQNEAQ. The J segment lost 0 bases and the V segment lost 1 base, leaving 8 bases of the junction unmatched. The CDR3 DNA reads TGTGCCAGCAGCTTAGAGCTAGCGGGGGGCCTGAGCTCCTACAATGAGCAGTTCTTC. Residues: CASSLELAGGLSSYNEQFF. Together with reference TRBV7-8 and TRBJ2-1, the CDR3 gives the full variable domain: GAGVSQSPRYKVAKRGQDVALRCDPISGHVSLFWYQQALGQGPEFLTYFQNEAQLDKSGLPSDRFFAERPEGSVSTLKIQRTQQEDSAVYLCASSLELAGGLSSYNEQFFGPGTRLTVL.

CDR3 sequence: CASSLGPQGHTEAFF. DNA of the CDR3: TGTGCCAGCAGCTTAGGACCCCAGGGGCACACTGAAGCTTTCTTT. The chain recombines TRBV7-2 with TRBJ1-1, with D possibly being TRBD1 (6 bases). The CDR3 totals 15 residues. With 1 base removed from V and 3 bases from J, the gap between germline ends came to 12 bases. Germline-derived CDR1 and CDR2 are SGHTA and FQGNSA.

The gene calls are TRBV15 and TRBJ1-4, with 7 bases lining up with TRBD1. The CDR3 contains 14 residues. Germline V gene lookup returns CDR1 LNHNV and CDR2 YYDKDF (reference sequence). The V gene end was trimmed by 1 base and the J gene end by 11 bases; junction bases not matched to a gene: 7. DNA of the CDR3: TGTGCCACCAGCAGAGGACAGGGATTGAAGAAACTGTTTTTT. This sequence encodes CATSRGQGLKKLFF.

The CDR3 coding sequence is TGTGCCAGCAGCCCCGCGACAGATACGCAGTATTTT. This gives the protein CASSPATDTQYF. V is TRBV13 and J is TRBJ2-3, with D uncertain. V lost 5 bases and J 3 bases, leaving 6 bases between the germline ends. The CDR3 is made up of 12 amino acids. Per the germline V gene, CDR1 is PRHDT and CDR2 is FYEKMQ (reference sequence).

In nucleotides, the CDR3 is TGCGCCAGCAGCTTGCCAAACACTGAAGCTTTCTTT. Its translation is CASSLPNTEAFF. The chain carries TRBV5-1 and TRBJ1-1; D gene unclear. The germline V and J ends were trimmed by 1 base and 2 bases, with 3 bases remaining between them. The CDR3 covers 12 residues. CDR1 is SGHRS, CDR2 YFSETQ, per germline. The whole variable domain, filled in from reference TRBV5-1 and TRBJ1-1, reads KAGVTQTPRYLIKTRGQQVTLSCSPISGHRSVSWYQQTPGQGLQFLFEYFSETQRNKGNFPGRFSGRQFSNSRSEMNVSTLELGDSALYLCASSLPNTEAFFGQGTRLTVV.

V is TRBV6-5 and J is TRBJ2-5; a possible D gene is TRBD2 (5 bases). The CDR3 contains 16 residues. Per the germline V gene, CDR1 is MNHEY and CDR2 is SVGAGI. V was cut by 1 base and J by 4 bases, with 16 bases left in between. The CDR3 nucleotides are TGTGCCAGCAGTTACTTGCGCTCGACTCGGGGAGAGACCCAGTACTTC. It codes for CASSYLRSTRGETQYF.

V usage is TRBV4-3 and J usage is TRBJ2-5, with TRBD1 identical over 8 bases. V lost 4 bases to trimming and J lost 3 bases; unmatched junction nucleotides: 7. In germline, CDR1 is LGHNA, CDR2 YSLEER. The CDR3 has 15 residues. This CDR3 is CASSPRAGGEETQYF. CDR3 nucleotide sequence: TGCGCCAGCAGCCCTCGGGCAGGGGGCGAAGAGACCCAGTACTTC.

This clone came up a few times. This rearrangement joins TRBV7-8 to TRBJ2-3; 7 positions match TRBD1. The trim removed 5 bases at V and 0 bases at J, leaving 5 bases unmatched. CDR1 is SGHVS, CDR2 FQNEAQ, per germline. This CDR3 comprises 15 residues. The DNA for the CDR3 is TGTGCCAGCAGCCAAGGACAGGTTAGCACAGATACGCAGTATTTT. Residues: CASSQGQVSTDTQYF.

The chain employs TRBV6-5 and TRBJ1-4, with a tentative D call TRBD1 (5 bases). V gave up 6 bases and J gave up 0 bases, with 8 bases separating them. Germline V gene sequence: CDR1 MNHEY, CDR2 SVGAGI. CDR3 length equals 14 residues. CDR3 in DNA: TGTGCCAGCAGGCGGGGGTCAACTAATGAAAAACTGTTTTTT. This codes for CASRRGSTNEKLFF.

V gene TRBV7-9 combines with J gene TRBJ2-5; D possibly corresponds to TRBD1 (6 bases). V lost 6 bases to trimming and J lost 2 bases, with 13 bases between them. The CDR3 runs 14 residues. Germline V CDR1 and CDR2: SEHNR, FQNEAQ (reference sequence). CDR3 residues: CASSQGHPQETQYF. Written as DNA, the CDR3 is TGTGCCAGCAGTCAGGGGCATCCACAAGAGACCCAGTACTTC.

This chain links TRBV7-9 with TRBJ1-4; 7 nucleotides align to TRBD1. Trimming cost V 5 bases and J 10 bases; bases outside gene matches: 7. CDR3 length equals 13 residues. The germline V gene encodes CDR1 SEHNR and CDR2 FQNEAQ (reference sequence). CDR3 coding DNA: TGTGCCAGCAGCATGACAGGGATAGGAAAACTGTTTTTT. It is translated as CASSMTGIGKLFF.

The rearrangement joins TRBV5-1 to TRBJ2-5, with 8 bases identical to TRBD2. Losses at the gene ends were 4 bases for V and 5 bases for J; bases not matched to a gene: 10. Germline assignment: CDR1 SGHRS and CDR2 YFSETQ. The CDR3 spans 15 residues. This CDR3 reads CASSPREGVWETQYF. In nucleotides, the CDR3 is TGCGCCAGCAGCCCCCGGGAGGGGGTTTGGGAGACCCAGTACTTC.

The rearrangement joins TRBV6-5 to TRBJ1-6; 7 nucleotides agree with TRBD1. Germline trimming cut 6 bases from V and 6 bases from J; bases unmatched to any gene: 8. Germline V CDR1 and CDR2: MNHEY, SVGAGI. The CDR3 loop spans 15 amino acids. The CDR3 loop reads CASSLRGQTNSPLHF. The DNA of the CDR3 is TGTGCCAGCAGCCTTAGGGGACAGACTAATTCACCCCTCCACTTT.

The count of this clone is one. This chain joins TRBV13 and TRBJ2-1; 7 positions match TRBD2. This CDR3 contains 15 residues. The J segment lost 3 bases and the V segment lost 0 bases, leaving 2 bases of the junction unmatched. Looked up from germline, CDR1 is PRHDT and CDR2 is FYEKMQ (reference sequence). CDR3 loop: CASSLGGGVYNEQFF. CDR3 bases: TGTGCCAGCAGCTTAGGTGGGGGGGTCTACAATGAGCAGTTCTTC. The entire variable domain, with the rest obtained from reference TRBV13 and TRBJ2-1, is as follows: AAGVIQSPRHLIKEKRETATLKCYPIPRHDTVYWYQQGPGQDPQFLISFYEKMQSDKGSIPDRFSAQQFSDYHSELNMSSLELGDSALYFCASSLGGGVYNEQFFGPGTRLTVL.

The CDR3 region is CASSATGGADEQYF. As DNA, the CDR3 is TGTGCCAGCAGCGCTACAGGGGGCGCTGACGAGCAGTACTTC. The chain links TRBV9 to TRBJ2-7, with 9 bases fitting TRBD1. The CDR3 sequence is 14 residues long. Germline CDR1 reads SGDLS; CDR2 reads YYNGEE. J was trimmed by 5 bases and V by 3 bases; bases with no gene match: 6.